This T cell receptor (beta chain) was observed in a study of blood T cells in healthy people across ages. Next came a second PCR, run for about 6 to 12 cycles, which used a sample-barcoded 5' primer along with a J-beta primer mix. TCRdb used MiXCR to reprocess the 5' RACE reads, holding one entry per CDR3 protein. In the table there are just under 750,000 distinct CDR3 sequences, about 20% of which are singletons. Study-level findings and limits: While age rose, TCR beta diversity per million T cells dropped in a roughly linear way. Total diversity from one million sequenced T cells was likely underestimated.

This clonotype was seen only a few times. Its antigen is undetermined. This TCR derives from a man between 70 and 80 years old in good health. Sequenced input: blood.

The CDR3 sequence: CSVRAGTGRSEQFF. DNA for the CDR3: TGCAGCGTGAGAGCGGGGACAGGGAGGAGTGAGCAGTTCTTC. The J gene is TRBJ2-7, the V gene TRBV29-1; 9 bases match TRBD1. Judging by the DNA end, TRBJ2-1 fits better; the J call may be wrong. In germline, CDR1 is SQVTM, CDR2 ANQGSEA. CDR3 length: 14 amino acids.